A selection of T cell receptor beta chains follows, all from one sample in a study of beta chain features in type 1 diabetes. Data came from immunoSEQ multiplex PCR; TCRdb stores just in-frame clones and leaves some out. The top ten clones hold 0.035% to 0.04% of a sample with 630,000 or so clones, over 12% of them seen once. Source material: naive CD4+ T cells from blood. The source of these receptors is a man aged 18 to 29 with type 1 diabetes. The CDR3 runs from the conserved cysteine through the conserved F or W. D genes are given only for firm matches. Where a row states a size, it is once, few, many or the class of an expanded clone; other rows omit it.

few	TRBJ2-1	TRBD2	TRBV11-2	CASSPGLATYNEQFF	TGTGCCAGCAGCCCGGGACTAGCTACCTACAATGAGCAGTTCTTC
few	TRBJ2-5	NA	TRBV4-2	CASSQEELAKETQYF	TGTGCCAGCAGCCAAGAAGAACTAGCCAAAGAGACCCAGTACTTC
NA	TRBJ2-7	NA	TRBV7-2	CASTYQQGTYEQYF	TGTGCCAGCACCTATCAACAGGGCACCTACGAGCAGTACTTC
few	TRBJ2-7	NA	TRBV25-1	CASSDPGQAHEQYF	TGTGCCAGCAGTGACCCCGGACAAGCCCACGAGCAGTACTTC
NA	TRBJ2-7	TRBD2	TRBV11-2	CASSLFTSGETYEQYF	TGTGCCAGCAGCTTATTTACTAGCGGGGAGACCTACGAGCAGTACTTC
NA	TRBJ2-7	TRBD2	TRBV28	CASSSSGAGDYEQYF	TGTGCCAGCAGCTCCTCGGGAGCGGGAGACTACGAGCAGTACTTC
NA	TRBJ2-6	NA	TRBV6-5	CASSYTQSSGANVLTF	TGTGCCAGCAGTTATACTCAGAGCTCTGGGGCCAACGTCCTGACTTTC
few	TRBJ2-7	NA	TRBV7-9	CASSSGREQYF	TGTGCCAGCAGCTCGGGGAGGGAGCAGTACTTC
NA	TRBJ1-1	NA	TRBV30	CAWTGFKLMNTEAFF	TGTGCCTGGACAGGGTTCAAGCTTATGAACACTGAAGCTTTCTTT
NA	TRBJ1-6	NA	TRBV30	CAWSVSSPLHF	TGTGCCTGGAGTGTTTCTTCACCCCTCCACTTT
few	TRBJ1-5	TRBD1	TRBV30	CAWSNTGVAVQPQHF	TGTGCCTGGAGTAACACAGGGGTCGCGGTTCAGCCCCAGCATTTT
few	TRBJ2-1	NA	TRBV7-2	CASSLVNEQFF	TGTGCCAGCAGCTTAGTCAATGAGCAGTTCTTC
NA	TRBJ1-1	NA	TRBV19	CASSGGLKAFF	TGTGCCAGTAGTGGAGGACTAAAAGCTTTCTTT
NA	TRBJ2-3	NA	TRBV30	CAWEFAGEDTQYF	TGTGCCTGGGAGTTCGCAGGGGAAGATACGCAGTATTTT
NA	TRBJ1-3	TRBD1	TRBV6-6	CASSLTGGGSGNTIYF	TGTGCCAGCAGCCTGACAGGGGGCGGCTCTGGAAACACCATATATTTT
NA	TRBJ2-7	NA	TRBV18	CASSNERASSYEQYF	TGTGCCAGCTCGAACGAGCGGGCTAGCTCCTACGAGCAGTACTTC
NA	TRBJ2-7	NA	TRBV6-5	CASSSPGGAGHEQYF	TGTGCCAGCAGTTCCCCCGGAGGGGCCGGGCACGAGCAGTACTTC
NA	TRBJ1-2	NA	TRBV18	CASSPIGTESGYGYTF	TGTGCCAGCTCACCTATTGGGACGGAAAGCGGATATGGCTACACCTTC
NA	TRBJ2-5	TRBD2	TRBV7-2	CASSFPSGRETQYF	TGTGCCAGCAGCTTCCCGAGCGGGAGGGAGACCCAGTACTTC
NA	TRBJ2-7	NA	TRBV7-2	CASSLYPPLEQYF	TGTGCCAGCAGCTTATACCCGCCCCTCGAGCAGTACTTC
few	TRBJ2-2	NA	TRBV14	CASSAQGSRNTGELFF	TGTGCCAGCAGCGCTCAGGGGTCGAGAAACACCGGGGAGCTGTTTTTT
few	TRBJ2-3	NA	TRBV7-2	CASSPGAASTDTQYF	TGTGCCAGCAGCCCCGGGGCAGCTAGCACAGATACGCAGTATTTT
NA	TRBJ2-1	NA	TRBV12-5	CASGFGGTAYNEQFF	TGTGCTAGTGGTTTTGGCGGGACTGCCTACAATGAGCAGTTCTTC
NA	TRBJ1-1	NA	TRBV25-1	CASSASNTEAFF	TGTGCCAGCAGCGCAAGTAACACTGAAGCTTTCTTT
NA	TRBJ1-2	NA	TRBV6-6	CASSYELVGGYTF	TGTGCCAGCAGCTACGAGTTGGTCGGAGGCTACACCTTC
few	TRBJ2-2	NA	TRBV5-1	CASSLSKNSDTGELFF	TGCGCCAGCAGCTTGTCTAAGAACAGCGACACCGGGGAGCTGTTTTTT
few	TRBJ2-1	TRBD2	TRBV7-2	CASSLGTSDYNEQFF	TGTGCCAGCAGCTTAGGGACTAGCGACTACAATGAGCAGTTCTTC
few	TRBJ1-2	NA	TRBV5-1	CASSSQGDYGYTF	TGCGCCAGCAGCTCACAGGGTGACTATGGCTACACCTTC
NA	TRBJ2-7	TRBD1	TRBV10-3	CAIKGTGEVEQYF	TGTGCCATCAAAGGGACAGGGGAAGTCGAGCAGTACTTC
NA	TRBJ2-6	NA	TRBV5-1	CASSIRRPGANVLTF	TGCGCCAGCAGCATCCGCAGACCTGGGGCCAACGTCCTGACTTTC
NA	TRBJ2-7	TRBD2	TRBV5-6	CASRSRVLAGTSYEQYF	TGTGCCAGCAGATCTAGAGTGTTAGCGGGGACCTCCTACGAGCAGTACTTC
NA	TRBJ2-7	NA	TRBV6-1	CASTPDYEQYF	TGTGCCAGCACTCCCGATTACGAGCAGTACTTC
few	TRBJ2-1	NA	TRBV6-5	CASSSPSRGLYNEQFF	TGTGCCAGCAGTTCACCCTCGCGGGGACTCTACAATGAGCAGTTCTTC
NA	TRBJ1-1	NA	TRBV18	CASSQVNTEAFF	TGTGCCAGCTCCCAGGTGAACACTGAAGCTTTCTTT
NA	TRBJ2-7	NA	TRBV30	CAWSVEAGRLYEQYF	TGTGCCTGGAGTGTAGAGGCAGGGCGTCTCTACGAGCAGTACTTC
few	TRBJ1-2	NA	TRBV5-1	CASSLSQGSYGYTF	TGCGCCAGCAGCTTGTCGCAGGGCTCCTATGGCTACACCTTC
NA	TRBJ2-7	NA	TRBV19	CASSTNRDISYEQYF	TGTGCCAGTAGTACTAACCGGGACATCTCCTACGAGCAGTACTTC
few	TRBJ2-2	NA	TRBV25-1	CASSPATVNTGELFF	TGTGCCAGCAGTCCCGCGACGGTGAACACCGGGGAGCTGTTTTTT
few	TRBJ1-1	NA	TRBV19	CASKGRADTEAFF	TGTGCCAGTAAGGGCAGGGCGGACACTGAAGCTTTCTTT